This T cell receptor beta chain originates from a study of T cells expressing NK-cell markers. Study-level findings and limits: In a few donors, dominant clonotypes made up about 25-60.1% of CD3+CD56-NKG2C+ cells. The share of CD8+ T cells held by dominant NKG2C+ clonotypes was roughly 1.0-8% in about 6 donors.

TCRdb reprocessed the 5' RACE reads and keeps a single row for each CDR3 protein, giving no DNA. This sample contains about 440,000 distinct CDR3 sequences. The CDR3 length is 16 residues. CDR1 and CDR2 from the germline V gene are SGHAT and FQNNGV. A remark on this clonotype: The antigen is unknown.

The sequence was obtained from a woman aged 18-70 years in good health. Sequenced: blood T cells: a sorted CD56 or NKG2C T cell subset, CD4+ or CD8+ T cells, or bulk PBMC T cells (not recorded which). The rearrangement links TRBV11-2 to TRBJ2-3; the TCRdb D gene call, TRBD2, has no DNA to confirm it. The CDR3: CASSQLAGGLTDTQYF.